The rows below give T cell receptor beta chains drawn from one sample of a study of blood T cell repertoires in COVID-19. Repertoires were generated with immunoSEQ multiplex PCR, while TCRdb's copy carries only in-frame clones and drops some. The sample has around 340,000 clones; around nine tenths are singletons. The sample taken for sequencing was peripheral blood. These TCRs come from a woman in her sixties with COVID-19, enrolled during active disease. Both conserved end residues are part of each CDR3. A D gene is named only where the DNA matches it firmly. For some rows the clone size is stated as once, few or many, or as a class when expanded; others skip it.

>TRBJ2-5|TRBV6-5|-|TRBD1
CASGQGAIQETQYF
TGTGCCAGCGGACAGGGGGCCATTCAAGAGACCCAGTACTTC
>TRBJ1-2|TRBV28|-|-
CASSSGGTAAGGGYTF
TGTGCCAGCAGCTCCGGGGGCACAGCGGCGGGAGGTGGCTACACCTTC
>TRBJ1-5|TRBV5-1|-|-
CASSSWEGQPQHF
TGCGCCAGCAGCTCTTGGGAGGGTCAGCCCCAGCATTTT
>TRBJ2-5|TRBV19|-|-
CASSIGQKETQYF
TGTGCCAGTAGTATAGGACAGAAAGAGACCCAGTACTTC
>TRBJ2-7|TRBV28|-|-
CASSFRGAGPYEQYF
TGTGCCAGCAGTTTCCGGGGGGCAGGGCCCTACGAGCAGTACTTC
>TRBJ1-2|TRBV7-2|-|-
CASSLVGGSNYGYTF
TGTGCCAGCAGCTTAGTGGGGGGGTCTAACTATGGCTACACCTTC
>TRBJ2-1|TRBV2|-|TRBD2
CASYGTSGLLGEQFF
TGTGCCAGCTATGGGACTAGCGGGCTCCTGGGGGAGCAGTTCTTC
>TRBJ1-5|TRBV21-1|-|-
CASRRGGNQPQHF
TGTGCCAGCAGAAGGGGTGGCAATCAGCCCCAGCATTTT
>TRBJ2-6|TRBV9|-|TRBD1
CASSGGQVTSGANVLTF
TGTGCCAGCAGCGGGGGACAGGTGACCTCTGGGGCCAACGTCCTGACTTTC
>TRBJ1-5|TRBV3-1/TRBV3-2|-|-
CASSPVDSAQPQHF
TGTGCCAGCAGCCCAGTGGACAGTGCTCAGCCCCAGCATTTT
>TRBJ1-2|TRBV5-4|-|-
CASSLLTEYYGYTF
TGTGCCAGCAGCCTGTTGACAGAATACTATGGCTACACCTTC
>TRBJ2-7|TRBV6-5|-|TRBD2
CASWGGVTYEQYF
TGTGCCAGCTGGGGGGGGGTAACCTACGAGCAGTACTTC
>TRBJ1-4|TRBV15|-|-
CATARSRSATNEKLFF
TGTGCCACCGCCAGGTCCAGGTCGGCAACTAATGAAAAACTGTTTTTT
>TRBJ1-2|TRBV5-1|-|TRBD1
CASSLAGTANYGYTF
TGCGCCAGCAGCTTGGCCGGGACAGCTAACTATGGCTACACCTTC
>TRBJ2-7|TRBV5-6|few|-
CASSLDRSSYEQYF
TGTGCCAGCAGCTTGGACAGGAGCTCCTACGAGCAGTACTTC
>TRBJ1-6|TRBV6-6|-|TRBD1
CASSSENRGSNSPLHF
TGTGCCAGCAGTTCGGAGAACAGGGGATCTAATTCACCCCTCCACTTT
>TRBJ2-3|TRBV7-3|-|TRBD1
CASSSGQGLDTQYF
TGTGCCAGCAGCTCGGGACAGGGGCTAGATACGCAGTATTTT
>TRBJ1-5|TRBV19|once|-
CASNRRATGGEQPQHF
TGTGCCAGTAATCGGCGGGCCACGGGGGGTGAACAGCCCCAGCATTTT
>TRBJ1-2|TRBV7-9|-|-
CASSLDVRTVRSYGYTF
TGTGCCAGCAGCTTAGACGTTCGGACAGTCCGGTCCTATGGCTACACCTTC
>TRBJ1-3|TRBV10-3|-|-
CAISDPGSSGNTIYF
TGTGCCATCAGTGATCCGGGGAGCTCTGGAAACACCATATATTTT
>TRBJ2-5|TRBV7-7|-|-
CASSLGGPGGQETQYF
TGTGCTAGCAGCTTAGGTGGACCAGGAGGACAAGAGACCCAGTACTTC
>TRBJ1-4|TRBV5-1|-|TRBD1
CASSLRQGRTNEKLFF
TGCGCCAGCAGCCTAAGACAGGGGAGAACTAATGAAAAACTGTTTTTT
>TRBJ1-5|TRBV3-1/TRBV3-2|-|TRBD1
CASSQTGGNQPQHF
TGTGCCAGCAGCCAGACAGGGGGCAACCAGCCCCAGCATTTT
>TRBJ1-2|TRBV6-5|-|TRBD1
CASSQQGRKYYGYTF
TGTGCCAGCAGCCAACAGGGGCGGAAGTACTATGGCTACACCTTC
>TRBJ2-2|TRBV5-1|-|TRBD1
CASRAGGAWAGELFF
TGCGCCAGCAGAGCAGGGGGCGCCTGGGCTGGGGAGCTGTTTTTT
>TRBJ2-7|TRBV20-1|few|-
CSARSNYEQYF
TGCAGTGCTAGGTCAAACTACGAGCAGTACTTC
>TRBJ2-6|TRBV3-1/TRBV3-2|-|TRBD2
CASSPGRATGGANVLTF
TGTGCCAGCAGCCCGGGGAGGGCCACGGGGGGGGCCAACGTCCTGACTTTC
>TRBJ1-1|TRBV18|-|-
CASSERLNTEAFF
TGTGCCAGCTCAGAGCGGCTGAACACTGAAGCTTTCTTT
>TRBJ2-1|TRBV4-2|-|TRBD1
CASSQLTGGRTYNEQFF
TGTGCCAGCAGCCAACTGACAGGGGGCAGGACCTACAATGAGCAGTTCTTC
>TRBJ1-1|TRBV19|-|-
CASSIMTATPNTEAFF
TGTGCCAGTAGTATAATGACAGCGACGCCGAACACTGAAGCTTTCTTT
>TRBJ2-6|TRBV5-4|-|-
CASSLEGLGANVLTF
TGTGCCAGCAGCTTGGAGGGGCTTGGGGCCAACGTCCTGACTTTC
>TRBJ1-6|TRBV9|-|-
CASSVGRRESPLHF
TGTGCCAGCAGCGTAGGGAGGCGGGAGTCACCCCTCCACTTT
>TRBJ1-1|TRBV2|-|-
CASSERMGSHTEAFF
TGTGCCAGCAGTGAACGGATGGGCAGCCACACTGAAGCTTTCTTT
>TRBJ1-6|TRBV4-2|-|-
CASSQERIDRRTNNSPLHF
TGTGCCAGCAGCCAAGAGCGGATCGACAGGCGCACTAATAATTCACCCCTCCACTTT
>TRBJ1-2|TRBV25-1|-|TRBD1
CASSDPRGLRGYTF
TGTGCCAGCAGTGACCCCAGGGGGTTGCGTGGCTACACCTTC
>TRBJ1-1|TRBV9|-|-
CASSRVERMNTEAFF
TGTGCCAGCAGCCGGGTGGAGCGGATGAACACTGAAGCTTTCTTT
>TRBJ2-7|TRBV7-9|-|TRBD2
CASSSRLAGGSAYEQYF
TGTGCCAGCAGCTCTAGACTAGCGGGGGGATCGGCCTACGAGCAGTACTTC
>TRBJ2-7|TRBV30|-|TRBD1
CAWDRGATYEQYF
TGTGCCTGGGACAGGGGGGCAACCTACGAGCAGTACTTC
>TRBJ1-5|TRBV6-1|-|-
CASSEASSNQPQHF
TGTGCCAGCAGTGAAGCGAGCAGCAATCAGCCCCAGCATTTT
>TRBJ1-1|TRBV24-1|-|-
CATSEGGDTEAFF
TGTGCCACCAGTGAAGGGGGAGACACTGAAGCTTTCTTT
>TRBJ1-1|TRBV6-5|-|-
CASRRRRENTEAFF
TGTGCCAGCAGGAGGAGGAGGGAGAACACTGAAGCTTTCTTT
>TRBJ2-3|TRBV15|-|TRBD2
CATSRDSHAGGLGDTQYF
TGTGCCACCAGCAGAGATTCACATGCGGGGGGGCTGGGAGATACGCAGTATTTT
>TRBJ1-2|TRBV2|-|-
CASNGVEGTYGYTF
TGTGCCAGCAATGGGGTGGAGGGCACCTATGGCTACACCTTC
>TRBJ2-1|TRBV7-2|-|TRBD2
CASSEKRGGGSGYNEQFF
TGTGCCAGCAGCGAGAAGCGGGGCGGGGGGTCCGGCTACAATGAGCAGTTCTTC
>TRBJ1-2|TRBV9|-|-
CASSVEADYGYTF
TGTGCCAGCAGCGTCGAGGCGGACTATGGCTACACCTTC
>TRBJ1-3|TRBV5-1|once|-
CASSFGSGGDSGNTIYF
TGCGCCAGCAGCTTCGGCAGCGGGGGCGATTCTGGAAACACCATATATTTT
>TRBJ1-2|TRBV27|-|-
CASSPTPVSIYGYTF
TGTGCCAGCAGCCCAACCCCGGTCTCCATCTATGGCTACACCTTC
>TRBJ1-2|TRBV10-3|-|-
CAISDMEGRNYGYTF
TGTGCCATCAGCGACATGGAGGGGCGTAACTATGGCTACACCTTC
>TRBJ2-1|TRBV5-1|-|-
CASSFRGALNEQFF
TGCGCCAGCAGCTTTCGCGGGGCCCTCAATGAGCAGTTCTTC
>TRBJ1-2|TRBV18|-|-
CASSPRGGGDHGYTF
TGTGCCAGCTCACCCCGGGGCGGGGGCGACCATGGCTACACCTTC
>TRBJ2-7|TRBV5-6|-|-
CASTFSGFYEQYF
TGTGCCAGCACCTTCTCGGGATTTTACGAGCAGTACTTC